These 29 T cell receptor beta chains originate from one sample sequenced in a study of response to subunit inactivated influenza vaccine. TCRdb fed the RT-PCR reads into MiXCR, producing one record per CDR3 protein. This table has over 450,000 distinct CDR3 sequences, 10% to 15% appearing once. Here the sequenced sample was PBMCs from blood, taken 45 days after vaccination. These receptors were obtained from a man aged 50 to 60 who received an inactivated influenza vaccine.

The V and J genes are TRBV7-8 and TRBJ2-5; TRBD1 agrees at 10 bases. The CDR3 is 14 residues long. Germline V gene lookup returns CDR1 SGHVS and CDR2 FQNEAQ. V was clipped by 3 bases and J by 5 bases; unmatched bases: 3. Here the CDR3 reads CASSFRGQGETQYF. CDR3 sequence (DNA): TGTGCCAGCAGCTTCCGGGGACAGGGGGAGACCCAGTACTTC.

This clonotype was detected only a few times. CDR3 DNA: TGCAGCGTTGGGAACGTTGAGACCCAGTACTTC. Its protein product is CSVGNVETQYF. V and J are TRBV29-1 and TRBJ2-5; D is unclear. Trimming took 4 bases from V and 5 from J, leaving 8 bases between them. The germline V gene encodes CDR1 SQVTM and CDR2 ANQGSEA. The CDR3 sequence is 11 residues long.

In its sample, this clonotype was seen a few times. The chain combines TRBV4-1 with TRBJ2-5, with D perhaps TRBD1 (5 bases). The CDR3 totals 14 residues. V was pared by 6 bases and J by 5 bases, with 16 bases between. Germline CDR1 is MGHRA and CDR2 is YSYEKL. In nucleotides, the CDR3 is TGCGCCAGCAGTCGCCTAGGGGTGGGGGAGACCCAGTACTTC. Translated, it gives CASSRLGVGETQYF.

This CDR3 reads CASSLELASEQYF. CDR3 DNA: TGCGCCAGCAGCTTGGAACTAGCGTCCGAGCAGTACTTC. V is TRBV5-1 and J is TRBJ2-7, with 7 bases lining up with TRBD2. The CDR3 length is 13 residues. The V gene's germline CDR1 is SGHRS and CDR2 YFSETQ. The J segment lost 6 bases and the V segment lost 0 bases, leaving 3 bases of the junction unmatched.

The chain is built from TRBV9 and TRBJ1-1; D is ambiguous. CDR3 length equals 13 residues. Between the trimmed V and J ends, which lost 0 bases and 5 bases, there was a span of 8 bases. Germline V gene sequence: CDR1 SGDLS, CDR2 YYNGEE. The CDR3 here is CASSVAQGTEAFF. The CDR3 nucleotides are TGTGCCAGCAGCGTAGCTCAAGGGACTGAAGCTTTCTTT.

This clonotype was observed a few times. The gene calls are TRBV27 and TRBJ2-3; 11 bases are shared with TRBD2. Germline V CDR1 and CDR2: MNHEY, SMNVEV (reference sequence). The CDR3 spans 16 residues. The ends lost 5 bases at V and 2 bases at J; junction bases unmatched: 6. CDR3 sequence (DNA): TGTGCCAGCAGTGCCACGACTAGCGGGGCCACAGATACGCAGTATTTT. This sequence encodes CASSATTSGATDTQYF.

This clonotype was found a few times. V gene TRBV20-1 combines with J gene TRBJ2-5; D remains unclear. The CDR3 totals 13 residues. V lost 2 bases to trimming and J lost 5 bases, with 12 bases between them. CDR1 is DFQATT, CDR2 SNEGSKA, per germline (reference sequence). CDR3 loop: CSARPRLGETQYF. DNA for the CDR3: TGCAGTGCTAGACCCCGACTTGGGGAGACCCAGTACTTC.

The sample holds a few counts of this clonotype. The chain recombines TRBV3-1 with TRBJ2-7; 8 bases are a match to TRBD1. Germline trimming cut 1 base from V and 7 bases from J; bases unmatched to any gene: 6. The CDR3 has 14 residues. The germline V gene has CDR1 LGHDT and CDR2 YNNKEL (reference sequence). The CDR3 DNA sequence: TGTGCCAGCAGCCAAGGACAGGGGTTGGGTGAGCAGTACTTC. Protein sequence: CASSQGQGLGEQYF.

This clonotype was counted many times. V gene TRBV30 combines with J gene TRBJ2-2, with 8 bases matching TRBD1. The CDR3 is 15 amino acids. The V segment lost 2 bases and the J segment 3 bases; nucleotides outside the gene matches: 5. In germline, CDR1 is GTSNPN, CDR2 SVGIG (reference sequence). CDR3 DNA: TGTGCCTGGAGTTCCGGGACAGGTCACACCGGGGAGCTGTTTTTT. Protein product: CAWSSGTGHTGELFF.

V and J are TRBV11-2 and TRBJ2-1; possible D gene TRBD2, 5 bases. The ends were cut back, 1 base at V and 8 bases at J, with 18 bases in the middle. Germline V gene sequence: CDR1 SGHAT, CDR2 FQNNGV. The CDR3 sequence is 16 residues long. The CDR3 DNA reads as TGTGCCAGCAGCTTAGGCGCCCGGCGGAGGTCCGATGAGCAGTTCTTC. Its translation: CASSLGARRRSDEQFF.

The gene calls are TRBV20-1 and TRBJ1-1; D not resolved. CDR1 and CDR2 from the germline V gene are DFQATT and SNEGSKA (reference sequence). This CDR3 is built from 13 residues. V was shortened by 1 base and J by 4 bases, with 10 bases between the two germline ends. The CDR3 DNA follows: TGCAGTGCTAGAGGCAGTGTAGGCACTGAAGCTTTCTTT. Translation: CSARGSVGTEAFF.

The chain employs TRBV7-9 and TRBJ2-3; D unresolved. Looked up from germline, CDR1 is SEHNR and CDR2 is FQNEAQ (reference sequence). There are 12 residues in the CDR3. The ends were cut back, 5 bases at V and 6 bases at J, with 9 bases in the middle. CDR3 sequence (DNA): TGTGCCAGCAGCCCCCGTCGGGATACGCAGTATTTT. Amino acids: CASSPRRDTQYF.

This sequence joins TRBV5-6 and TRBJ2-7, with 8 bases that match TRBD2. V shed 1 base and J 3 bases; nucleotides not matched to a gene: 9. The CDR3 totals 16 residues. CDR1 is SGHDT and CDR2 is YYEEEE in the germline V gene. In nucleotides, the CDR3 is TGTGCCAGCAGCTTGCGAGCGGGGGTGGTCTGCTACGAGCAGTACTTC. Translating it yields CASSLRAGVVCYEQYF.

This clonotype occurred a few times. The chain employs TRBV6-2 or TRBV6-3 and TRBJ1-2, with D maybe TRBD1 (5 bases). This CDR3 is built from 14 residues. Trimming removed 5 bases from V and 8 bases from J, with 18 bases in between. From germline, CDR1 is MNHEY and CDR2 SVGEGT. CDR3 DNA: TGTGCCAGCAGTCTCGCCGGGACCTGGAGGGGCTACACCTTC. Translated: CASSLAGTWRGYTF.

This clonotype has more than one count but fewer than ten. CDR3 in DNA: TGTGCCATCAGAGGGACAGGGGGCTTTGGCGGGGAGCTGTTTTTT. Protein sequence: CAIRGTGGFGGELFF. This chain joins TRBV10-3 and TRBJ2-2, with 12 nucleotides matching TRBD1. V lost 6 bases to trimming and J lost 7 bases; unmatched junction nucleotides: 6. The CDR3 runs 15 residues. Germline CDR1 and CDR2: ENHRY and SYGVKD.

Only a few counts were recorded for this clonotype. CDR3 bases: TGTGCCACCAGCAGAGGACAGAGTTCGAACACCGGGGAGCTGTTTTTT. Translating gives CATSRGQSSNTGELFF. The chain employs TRBV15 and TRBJ2-2; possible D gene TRBD1, 5 bases. There are 16 residues in the CDR3. Trimming cost V 1 base and J 0 bases, with 9 bases left between them. Per the germline V gene, CDR1 is LNHNV and CDR2 is YYDKDF (reference sequence).

In this sample, this clonotype turned up many times. The chain has TRBV7-8 and TRBJ2-5; 11 bases agree with TRBD2. Germline trimming cut 5 bases from V and 5 bases from J; bases unmatched to any gene: 7. The germline V gene encodes CDR1 SGHVS and CDR2 FQNEAQ. This CDR3 comprises 15 residues. The CDR3 nucleotides are TGTGCCAGCAGCGTTAGCGGGGGGGTGCGCGAGACCCAGTACTTC. Amino acid sequence: CASSVSGGVRETQYF. The full variable domain, rest sourced from reference TRBV7-8 and TRBJ2-5, is GAGVSQSPRYKVAKRGQDVALRCDPISGHVSLFWYQQALGQGPEFLTYFQNEAQLDKSGLPSDRFFAERPEGSVSTLKIQRTQQEDSAVYLCASSVSGGVRETQYFGPGTRLLVL.

J is TRBJ2-1 and V is TRBV24-1; D may be TRBD1 (5 bases). Trimming stripped 4 bases from V and 4 bases from J, with 10 bases between. The CDR3 extends over 14 amino acids. Germline CDR1 and CDR2: KGHDR and SFDVKD. The CDR3: CATSEGQLYNEQFF. The DNA of the CDR3 is TGTGCCACCAGTGAAGGACAACTTTACAATGAGCAGTTCTTC.

J is TRBJ2-7 and V is TRBV30; D gene unclear. Trimming pared 0 bases from V and 2 bases from J, leaving 8 bases between. CDR1 and CDR2 (germline): GTSNPN, SVGIG (reference sequence). The CDR3 has 13 residues. The chain's CDR3 is CAWSVGRPYEQYF. The CDR3 region has the DNA TGTGCCTGGAGTGTTGGCAGACCCTACGAGCAGTACTTC. The whole variable domain, remainder taken from reference TRBV30 and TRBJ2-7, is SQTIHQWPATLVQPVGSPLSLECTVEGTSNPNLYWYRQAAGRGLQLLFYSVGIGQISSEVPQNLSASRPQDRQFILSSKKLLLSDSGFYLCAWSVGRPYEQYFGPGTRLTVT.

This clonotype was observed a few times. The gene calls are TRBV12-3 or TRBV12-4 and TRBJ2-2, with D unresolved. V lost 6 bases, J lost 7 bases, and 9 bases lay in between. This CDR3 is built from 12 residues. CDR3 amino acids: CASSSPVGELFF. The CDR3 nucleotides are TGTGCCAGCAGCTCCCCCGTCGGGGAGCTGTTTTTT.

This clonotype has only a few counts. The rearrangement links TRBV20-1 to TRBJ2-2, with D perhaps TRBD2 (5 bases). The CDR3 loop spans 13 amino acids. In germline, CDR1 is DFQATT, CDR2 SNEGSKA (reference sequence). V lost 3 bases to trimming and J lost 6 bases, with 11 bases between them. For the CDR3, the DNA is TGCAGTGCTAGTATCCCGGGGTCCGGGGAGCTGTTTTTT. Encoded protein: CSASIPGSGELFF.

The rearrangement links TRBV6-5 to TRBJ2-7; 9 bases align to TRBD1. Losses at the gene ends were 2 bases for V and 6 bases for J; bases not matched to a gene: 5. The germline V gene has CDR1 MNHEY and CDR2 SVGAGI. This CDR3 comprises 14 residues. The CDR3 spells CASSYGTGKFEQYF. The CDR3 DNA reads as TGTGCCAGCAGTTACGGGACAGGGAAATTCGAGCAGTACTTC.

This clonotype was seen more than once but under ten times. This chain joins TRBV24-1 and TRBJ1-5, with D possibly being TRBD1 (6 bases). Deletions cut 4 bases from V and 5 bases from J, with 17 bases between. The CDR3 has 16 amino acids. Looked up from germline, CDR1 is KGHDR and CDR2 is SFDVKD. The CDR3 region is CATSDPGKGVDQPQHF. CDR3 bases: TGTGCCACCAGTGACCCTGGGAAGGGGGTGGATCAGCCCCAGCATTTT.

This clonotype was seen ten or more times. This chain links TRBV7-6 with TRBJ2-3; 8 nucleotides align to TRBD2. The V and J ends lost 4 bases and 3 bases, in that order; junction bases with no gene match: 15. Looked up from germline, CDR1 is SGHVS and CDR2 is FNYEAQ. CDR3 length: 18 residues. The CDR3 DNA sequence: TGTGCCAGCAGCTCCCCGGTAAAAGCGGGAGAGGTGACAGATACGCAGTATTTT. Its translation is CASSSPVKAGEVTDTQYF. Full variable domain (remainder filled in from reference TRBV7-6 and TRBJ2-3): GAGVSQSPRYKVTKRGQDVALRCDPISGHVSLYWYRQALGQGPEFLTYFNYEAQQDKSGLPNDRFSAERPEGSISTLTIQRTEQRDSAMYRCASSSPVKAGEVTDTQYFGPGTRLTVL.

This clonotype was observed many times. The chain couples TRBV15 to TRBJ1-2; 7 positions agree with TRBD1. Germline V gene data show CDR1 as LNHNV and CDR2 as YYDKDF (reference sequence). Trimming took 8 bases from V and 3 from J; bases not matched to a gene: 9. The CDR3 runs 14 residues. The CDR3 is CATSPGQPYYGYTF. The DNA for the CDR3 is TGTGCCACCTCCCCGGGACAGCCTTACTATGGCTACACCTTC.

In this sample, this clonotype turned up many times. The J gene is TRBJ1-1, the V gene TRBV10-3; 8 positions match TRBD1. V lost 4 bases and J lost 4; bases outside the gene matches: 2. This CDR3 is 13 amino acids long. Per germline, CDR1 ENHRY and CDR2 SYGVKD. CDR3 amino acids: CAISGTGTTEAFF. DNA for the CDR3: TGTGCCATCAGTGGGACAGGGACCACTGAAGCTTTCTTT.

The CDR3 sequence is CASSQDSAGQDEQFF. CDR3 in DNA: TGTGCCAGCAGCCAAGATAGCGCAGGTCAGGATGAGCAGTTCTTC. The genes are TRBV3-1 and TRBJ2-1; a weak D match, TRBD2 (5 bases). CDR3 size: 15 residues. Germline CDR1 is LGHDT and CDR2 is YNNKEL (reference sequence). V lost 0 bases and J lost 8, with 14 bases in between.

This clonotype occurred a few times. The chain couples TRBV12-3 or TRBV12-4 to TRBJ1-3; 11 bases agree with TRBD1. V was pared by 6 bases and J by 4 bases, with 8 bases of the junction left unmatched. The CDR3 runs to 16 residues. As DNA, the CDR3 is TGTGCCAGCAGGCCCGGACAGGGGGCTTCGGGAAACACCATATATTTT. Its protein product is CASRPGQGASGNTIYF.

This clonotype has ten or more counts. The rearrangement joins TRBV7-2 to TRBJ2-7; D remains unclear. Germline V gene sequence: CDR1 SGHTA, CDR2 FQGNSA. The length of the CDR3 is 14 residues. Trimming shortened V by 1 base and J by 4 bases, and 11 bases separated the two germline ends. The CDR3 sequence is CASSLEGDAYEQYF. CDR3 in DNA: TGTGCCAGCAGCTTAGAGGGCGACGCTTACGAGCAGTACTTC.